Listed below are T cell receptor beta chains from one sample, sequenced in a study of T cells in tuberculosis. TCRdb's table, derived via immunoSEQ multiplex PCR, lists solely in-frame clones and lacks some. The repertoire holds under 45,000 clones, with 95% as singletons. The specimen sequenced was PBMCs. The receptors stem from a donor under 30 with latent tuberculosis or without tuberculosis infection. Each CDR3 is given with its conserved first and last residue. The D gene is left open where the match is weak. Only part of the rows carry a size: once, few, many, or a class if the clone is expanded.

d_gene	v_gene	len	abundance	j_gene	CDR3nt	CDR3aa
-	TRBV30	14	-	TRBJ2-1	TGTGCCTGGAAGGCGGGGCGCTCCTACAATGAGCAGTTCTTC	CAWKAGRSYNEQFF
TRBD1	TRBV27	12	-	TRBJ1-1	TGTGCCAGCAGAACAGGGGTTACTGAAGCTTTCTTT	CASRTGVTEAFF
-	TRBV11-3	16	-	TRBJ2-6	TGTGCCAGCAGCACGGGACTTTCCTCTGGGGCCAACGTCCTGACTTTC	CASSTGLSSGANVLTF
TRBD2	TRBV5-4	16	-	TRBJ2-5	TGTGCCAGCAGCTCGGGACTAGCGGGGGCTCAAGAGACCCAGTACTTC	CASSSGLAGAQETQYF
TRBD1	TRBV7-2	14	-	TRBJ2-3	TGTGCCAGCAGTCCGGACAGGGCTGCAGATACGCAGTATTTT	CASSPDRAADTQYF
TRBD1	TRBV30	13	-	TRBJ1-2	TGTGCCTGGAGTTGGACAGGGGGCTATGGCTACACCTTC	CAWSWTGGYGYTF
TRBD1	TRBV25-1	12	-	TRBJ2-7	TGTGCCAGCACCGGACAGGGGTACGAGCAGTACTTC	CASTGQGYEQYF
TRBD1	TRBV5-1	13	once	TRBJ1-2	TGCGCCAGCAGCCCGGGACAGGGTGAGGGCTACACCTTC	CASSPGQGEGYTF
-	TRBV5-6	13	-	TRBJ2-7	TGTGCCAGCAGCTTGGGACAGTCCTACGAGCAGTACTTC	CASSLGQSYEQYF
-	TRBV28	14	-	TRBJ2-1	TGTGCCAGCGGCAGGGGACGCCCCTTCAATGAGCAGTTCTTC	CASGRGRPFNEQFF
-	TRBV19	15	-	TRBJ1-4	TGTGCCAGTAGTCTCCCGGGGAGAACTAATGAAAAACTGTTTTTT	CASSLPGRTNEKLFF
-	TRBV9	15	-	TRBJ1-2	TGTGCCAGCAGCGCTAAGGACAGAGCTAACTATGGCTACACCTTC	CASSAKDRANYGYTF
-	TRBV7-8	17	-	TRBJ1-1	TGTGCCAGCAGCTTAGTAGAGGACAGCTATAGTTACACTGAAGCTTTCTTT	CASSLVEDSYSYTEAFF
TRBD1	TRBV7-9	15	-	TRBJ1-2	TGTGCCAGCAGCGGCTCCCGTGGGGACAGACATGGCTACACCTTC	CASSGSRGDRHGYTF
-	TRBV10-3	15	-	TRBJ1-6	TGTGCCATCAGTGAGGAGGGAACCTATAATTCACCCCTCCACTTT	CAISEEGTYNSPLHF
TRBD1	TRBV6-5	14	-	TRBJ2-5	TGTGCCAGCAGTTATCGAGGACAGGCAGGGACCCAGTACTTC	CASSYRGQAGTQYF
-	TRBV14	12	-	TRBJ1-1	TGTGCCAGCAGCCACTGGGAGACTGAAGCTTTCTTT	CASSHWETEAFF
-	TRBV7-2	14	-	TRBJ1-1	TGTGCCAGCAGCTTAGCCGGGGTAATCTCTGAAGCTTTCTTT	CASSLAGVISEAFF
-	TRBV6-5	14	-	TRBJ1-1	TGTGCCAGCAGTTACTCTGACAGTAACACTGAAGCTTTCTTT	CASSYSDSNTEAFF
TRBD1	TRBV4-1	13	-	TRBJ2-1	TGCGCCAGCAGCCTGGACAGGGTCAATGAGCAGTTCTTC	CASSLDRVNEQFF
-	TRBV25-1	15	-	TRBJ1-2	TGTGCCAGCAGTACCCACCGGGGAGGGGATCATGGCTACACCTTC	CASSTHRGGDHGYTF
TRBD1	TRBV28	14	-	TRBJ1-4	TGTGCCAGCAGTTTTGACAGGGTAGTTGAAAAACTGTTTTTT	CASSFDRVVEKLFF
-	TRBV19	12	-	TRBJ1-2	TGTGCCAGTAGTATAGACGACAGCCGCTACACCTTC	CASSIDDSRYTF
TRBD1	TRBV5-4	15	-	TRBJ1-5	TGTGCCAGCAGCCTTGGGACAGGGAGTAATCAGCCCCAGCATTTT	CASSLGTGSNQPQHF
-	TRBV5-1	16	-	TRBJ2-5	TGCGCCAGCAGGCAAAAGTTTTTTCAGGGGTGGGAGACCCAGTACTTC	CASRQKFFQGWETQYF
TRBD1	TRBV27	16	-	TRBJ1-1	TGTGCCAGCAGTTTCGACAGGGGGAGATTGAACACTGAAGCTTTCTTT	CASSFDRGRLNTEAFF
TRBD2	TRBV6-5	16	-	TRBJ2-7	TGTGCCAGCAGTTACGTACATCCTAGCGGGTCCTACGAGCAGTACTTC	CASSYVHPSGSYEQYF
TRBD1	TRBV28	16	-	TRBJ1-2	TGTGCCAGCGTACGGAGGGACAGGACTACTTACTATGGCTACACCTTC	CASVRRDRTTYYGYTF
TRBD1	TRBV14	17	-	TRBJ1-1	TGTGCCAGCAGCCAAGATCAGACAGGGTTTCCGGACACTGAAGCTTTCTTT	CASSQDQTGFPDTEAFF
-	TRBV25-1	17	-	TRBJ2-1	TGTGCCAGCAGTGAAGCCCGGCGGTCAGGGTCCTACAATGAGCAGTTCTTC	CASSEARRSGSYNEQFF
TRBD1	TRBV19	15	-	TRBJ2-7	TGTGCCAGTAGTATCTTAGGGACAGGAACCTACGAGCAGTACTTC	CASSILGTGTYEQYF
TRBD1	TRBV30	15	-	TRBJ2-7	TGTGCCTGGAAGGCACTGACAGGGACAGGGGGAGAGCAGTACTTC	CAWKALTGTGGEQYF
TRBD1	TRBV30	13	once	TRBJ1-5	TGTGCCTGGGGACAGGATAGCAATCAGCCCCAGCATTTT	CAWGQDSNQPQHF
-	TRBV5-1	15	-	TRBJ1-6	TGCGCCAGCAGCGCCCGGGACACGCATAATTCACCCCTCCACTTT	CASSARDTHNSPLHF
-	TRBV28	11	-	TRBJ1-1	TGTGCCGGGGGGGGTGGCACTGAAGCTTTCTTT	CAGGGGTEAFF
-	TRBV2	14	-	TRBJ2-5	TGTGCCAGCAGTGCGAGGGCGTACCAAGAGACCCAGTACTTC	CASSARAYQETQYF
-	TRBV6-5	15	-	TRBJ1-2	TGTGCCAGCAGCCTTGGACCTGGACAAGTCGGGGGCTACACCTTC	CASSLGPGQVGGYTF